Following are 12 T cell receptor beta chains from one sample sequenced in a study of early T cells in non-severe SARS-CoV-2 infection. Each CDR3 protein gets one entry after TCRdb re-called the 5' RACE reads with MiXCR. The repertoire holds roughly 90,000 distinct CDR3 sequences, with around 13% as singletons. The sequenced material came from whole blood. These receptors all come from an adult who was a healthcare worker with PCR-confirmed SARS-CoV-2 infection or an uninfected control (not recorded which).

This clonotype was seen only a few times. This chain uses TRBV18 with TRBJ1-5; no clear D. Germline CDR1 KGHSH, CDR2 LQKENI. The CDR3 has 12 amino acids. The germline V and J ends were trimmed by 3 bases and 4 bases, with 4 bases remaining between them. The CDR3 region is CASSPENQPQHF. The CDR3 DNA sequence: TGTGCCAGCTCACCCGAGAATCAGCCCCAGCATTTT. The entire variable domain, with the rest obtained from reference TRBV18 and TRBJ1-5, is as follows: NAGVMQNPRHLVRRRGQEARLRCSPMKGHSHVYWYRQLPEEGLKFMVYLQKENIIDESGMPKERFSAEFPKEGPSILRIQQVVRGDSAAYFCASSPENQPQHFGDGTRLSIL.

The sample holds many counts of this clonotype. CDR3 in DNA: TGTGCCAGCAGCCAAGACAGGACAAGAGGAAACACCATATATTTT. Protein product: CASSQDRTRGNTIYF. The gene calls are TRBV3-1 and TRBJ1-3, with D tentatively TRBD1 (5 bases). Trimming took 0 bases from V and 4 from J, leaving 10 bases between them. The CDR3 loop spans 15 amino acids. Germline-derived CDR1 and CDR2 are LGHDT and YNNKEL (reference sequence).

The chain has TRBV7-9 and TRBJ2-5; D perhaps matches TRBD2 (6 bases). The ends were cut back, 5 bases at V and 5 bases at J, with 15 bases in the middle. The CDR3 contains 14 residues. Per germline, CDR1 SEHNR and CDR2 FQNEAQ (reference sequence). CDR3 bases: TGTGCCAGCAGCAAAGGGAACGGAGGGGAGACCCAGTACTTC. Its protein product is CASSKGNGGETQYF. Full variable domain (outside the CDR3, taken from reference TRBV7-9 and TRBJ2-5): DTGVSQNPRHKITKRGQNVTFRCDPISEHNRLYWYRQTLGQGPEFLTYFQNEAQLEKSRLLSDRFSAERPKGSFSTLEIQRTEQGDSAMYLCASSKGNGGETQYFGPGTRLLVL.

The rearrangement links TRBV5-6 to TRBJ2-7, with D possibly being TRBD2 (5 bases). Germline CDR1 and CDR2: SGHDT and YYEEEE. Trimming left V 0 bases short and J 9 bases short, with 10 bases between. The CDR3 has 12 amino acids. The CDR3 sequence: CASSLGVSVQYF. The CDR3 nucleotides read TGTGCCAGCAGCTTGGGGGTTAGCGTGCAGTACTTC.

The chain employs TRBV19 and TRBJ1-1, with TRBD1 as a possible D gene (6 bases). The CDR3 runs 16 residues. CDR1 and CDR2 from the germline V gene are LNHDA and SQIVND (reference sequence). V was pared by 6 bases and J by 1 base, with 18 bases between. This CDR3 reads CASRITPGTPNTEAFF. CDR3 bases: TGTGCCAGTAGAATAACCCCCGGGACACCGAACACTGAAGCTTTCTTT.

This sequence joins TRBV11-1 and TRBJ2-2, with D perhaps TRBD1 (6 bases). Trimming pared 2 bases from V and 2 bases from J, leaving 15 bases between. The CDR3 is 17 residues long. CDR1 is SGHAT and CDR2 is FQDESV in the germline V gene (reference sequence). The CDR3 loop is CASSLPGQFLNTGELFF. In DNA form, the CDR3 reads TGTGCCAGCAGCTTACCCGGACAGTTTTTAAACACCGGGGAGCTGTTTTTT.

Only a few counts were recorded for this clonotype. The chain links TRBV28 to TRBJ2-5, with D possibly matching TRBD1 (7 bases). The V gene lost 6 bases and the J gene lost 4 bases, with 12 bases spanning the gap. The CDR3 consists of 13 residues. The V gene's germline CDR1 is MDHEN and CDR2 SYDVKM. CDR3 in amino acids: CASSYRGGETQYF. In DNA form, the CDR3 reads TGTGCCAGCAGCTACAGGGGAGGAGAGACCCAGTACTTC.

Details on this clonotype: This may stem from a read error, because a much larger clone lies one nucleotide away. The rearrangement uses TRBV20-1 and TRBJ2-1; D call uncertain. Germline assignment: CDR1 DFQATT and CDR2 SNEGSKA (reference sequence). The CDR3 consists of 14 residues. The CDR3 coding sequence is TGCAGTGCTAGAGACACCCGAACCTACAATCAGCAGTTCTTC. It translates to CSARDTRTYNQQFF.

The sample holds many counts of this clonotype. The rearrangement uses TRBV9 and TRBJ1-6; D not certain. Trimming left V 0 bases short and J 1 base short, with 8 bases between. This CDR3 is built from 16 residues. Germline loops: CDR1 SGDLS, CDR2 YYNGEE. The CDR3 coding sequence is TGTGCCAGCAGCGTAGCGGGGAGGTCCTATAATTCACCCCTCCACTTT. Translated, it gives CASSVAGRSYNSPLHF.

At least ten counts were recorded for this clonotype. The CDR3 spells CASSLTPGETQYF. The DNA of the CDR3 is TGTGCCAGCAGTTTAACCCCCGGCGAGACCCAGTACTTC. The V and J genes are TRBV12-3 or TRBV12-4 and TRBJ2-5; D remains ambiguous. The V gene lost 2 bases and the J gene lost 5 bases, with 9 bases spanning the gap. The CDR3 runs to 13 residues.

This clonotype was seen at least ten times. V and J are TRBV7-2 and TRBJ1-2; D remains unclear. The CDR3 has 15 residues. V was shortened by 5 bases and J by 6 bases, with 19 bases between the two germline ends. The germline CDR1 and CDR2 sequences are SGHTA and FQGNSA. In DNA, the CDR3 is TGTGCCAGCAGCACTGCGACGGGCTTCAGCGATGGCTACACCTTC. Its translation is CASSTATGFSDGYTF.

At least ten counts were recorded for this clonotype. V and J are TRBV27 and TRBJ1-6; D is undetermined. The CDR3 consists of 12 residues. Trimming shortened V by 6 bases and J by 4 bases, and 4 bases separated the two germline ends. The germline gives CDR1 MNHEY, CDR2 SMNVEV (reference sequence). The CDR3 is CASRDYNSPLHF. DNA of the CDR3: TGTGCCAGCAGGGATTATAATTCACCCCTCCACTTT.